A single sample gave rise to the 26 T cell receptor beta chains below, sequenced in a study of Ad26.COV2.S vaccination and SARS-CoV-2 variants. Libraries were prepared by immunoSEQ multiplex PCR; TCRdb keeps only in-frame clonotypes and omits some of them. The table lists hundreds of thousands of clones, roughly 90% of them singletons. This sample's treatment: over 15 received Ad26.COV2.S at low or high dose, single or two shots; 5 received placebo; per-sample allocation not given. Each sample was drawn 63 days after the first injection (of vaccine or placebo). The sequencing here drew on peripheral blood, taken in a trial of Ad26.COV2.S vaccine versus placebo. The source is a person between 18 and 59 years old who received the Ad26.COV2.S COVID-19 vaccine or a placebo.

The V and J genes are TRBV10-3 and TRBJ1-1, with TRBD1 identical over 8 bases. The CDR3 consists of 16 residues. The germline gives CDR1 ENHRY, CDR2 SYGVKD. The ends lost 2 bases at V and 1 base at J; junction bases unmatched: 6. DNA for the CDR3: TGTGCCATCAGTGAGGTTTGGACAGGGAGGAACACTGAAGCTTTCTTT. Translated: CAISEVWTGRNTEAFF.

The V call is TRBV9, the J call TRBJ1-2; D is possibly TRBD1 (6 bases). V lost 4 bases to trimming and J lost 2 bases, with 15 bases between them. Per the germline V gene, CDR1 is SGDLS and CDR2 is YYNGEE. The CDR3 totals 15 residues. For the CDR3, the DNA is TGTGCCAGCAGCAAGGAGGGGGGTTTGAACTATGGCTACACCTTC. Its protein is CASSKEGGLNYGYTF.

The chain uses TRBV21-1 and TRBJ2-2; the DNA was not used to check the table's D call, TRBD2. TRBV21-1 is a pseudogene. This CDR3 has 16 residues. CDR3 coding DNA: TGTGCCAGCAGCAAAACAAGGGAGGGTGGTCCCGGGGAGCTGTTTTTT. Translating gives CASSKTREGGPGELFF.

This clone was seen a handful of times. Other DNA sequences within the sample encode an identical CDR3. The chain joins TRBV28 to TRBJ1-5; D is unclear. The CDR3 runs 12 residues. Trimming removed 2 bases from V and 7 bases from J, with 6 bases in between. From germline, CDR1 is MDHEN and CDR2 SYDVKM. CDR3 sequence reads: CASSLIGQPQHF. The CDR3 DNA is TGTGCCAGCAGTTTAATCGGGCAGCCCCAGCATTTT. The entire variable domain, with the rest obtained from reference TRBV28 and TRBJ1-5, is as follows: DVKVTQSSRYLVKRTGEKVFLECVQDMDHENMFWYRQDPGLGLRLIYFSYDVKMKEKGDIPEGYSVSREKKERFSLILESASTNQTSMYLCASSLIGQPQHFGDGTRLSIL.

The chain's CDR3 is CASSDRSLVGNTIYF. The CDR3 bases are TGTGCCAGCAGTGACAGGTCCCTCGTGGGAAACACCATATATTTT. The chain links TRBV6-2 or TRBV6-3 to TRBJ1-3, with a weak D call TRBD1 (6 bases). Germline loops: CDR1 MNHEY, CDR2 SVGEGT. The CDR3 has 15 amino acids. V dropped 5 bases and J dropped 4 bases, with 15 bases sitting between them.

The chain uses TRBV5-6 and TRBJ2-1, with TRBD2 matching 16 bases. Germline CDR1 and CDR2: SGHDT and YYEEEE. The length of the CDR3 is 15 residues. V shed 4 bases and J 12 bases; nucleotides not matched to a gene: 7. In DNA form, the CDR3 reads TGTGCCAGCAGCGCCGGGACTAGCGGGAGGGTGGTGCAGTTCTTC. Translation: CASSAGTSGRVVQFF.

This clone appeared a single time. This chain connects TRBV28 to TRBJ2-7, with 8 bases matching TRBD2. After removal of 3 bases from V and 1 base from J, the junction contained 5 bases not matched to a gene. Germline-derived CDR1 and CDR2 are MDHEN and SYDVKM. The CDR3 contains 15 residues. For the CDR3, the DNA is TGTGCCAGCAGTTTCGCCAGCGGGAGTTCCTACGAGCAGTACTTC. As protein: CASSFASGSSYEQYF.

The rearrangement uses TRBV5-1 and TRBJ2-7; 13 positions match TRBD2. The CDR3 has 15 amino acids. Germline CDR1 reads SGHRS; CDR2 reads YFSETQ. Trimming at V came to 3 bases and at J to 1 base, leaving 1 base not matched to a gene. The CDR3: CASSWGLAGSYEQYF. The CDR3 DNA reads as TGCGCCAGCAGCTGGGGACTAGCGGGATCCTACGAGCAGTACTTC.

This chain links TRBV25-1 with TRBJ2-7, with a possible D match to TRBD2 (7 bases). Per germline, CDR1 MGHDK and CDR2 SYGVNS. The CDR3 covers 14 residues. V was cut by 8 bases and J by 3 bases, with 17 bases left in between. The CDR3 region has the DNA TGTGCCAGCGGGGGGGCGGGAGTTCTCTACGAGCAGTACTTC. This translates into CASGGAGVLYEQYF.

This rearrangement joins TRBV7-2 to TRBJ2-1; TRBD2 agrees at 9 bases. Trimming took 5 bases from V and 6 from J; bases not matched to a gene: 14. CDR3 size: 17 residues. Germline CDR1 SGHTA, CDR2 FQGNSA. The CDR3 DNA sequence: TGTGCCAGCAGCGCCCGAGTTAGGGCTAGCGGGATCAATGAGCAGTTCTTC. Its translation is CASSARVRASGINEQFF.

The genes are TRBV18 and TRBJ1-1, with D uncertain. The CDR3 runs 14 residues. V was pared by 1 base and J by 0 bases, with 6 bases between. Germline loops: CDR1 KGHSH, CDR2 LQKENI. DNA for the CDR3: TGTGCCAGCTCACCACGGACCATGAACACTGAAGCTTTCTTT. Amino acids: CASSPRTMNTEAFF. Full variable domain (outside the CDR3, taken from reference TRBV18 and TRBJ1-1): NAGVMQNPRHLVRRRGQEARLRCSPMKGHSHVYWYRQLPEEGLKFMVYLQKENIIDESGMPKERFSAEFPKEGPSILRIQQVVRGDSAAYFCASSPRTMNTEAFFGQGTRLTVV.

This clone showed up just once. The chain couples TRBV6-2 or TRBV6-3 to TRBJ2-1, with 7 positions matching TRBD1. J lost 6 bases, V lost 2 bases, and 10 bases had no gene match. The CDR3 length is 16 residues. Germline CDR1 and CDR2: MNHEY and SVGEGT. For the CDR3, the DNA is TGTGCCAGCAGTTACGTGGGACAGTTCGGGGCCAATGAGCAGTTCTTC. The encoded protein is CASSYVGQFGANEQFF.

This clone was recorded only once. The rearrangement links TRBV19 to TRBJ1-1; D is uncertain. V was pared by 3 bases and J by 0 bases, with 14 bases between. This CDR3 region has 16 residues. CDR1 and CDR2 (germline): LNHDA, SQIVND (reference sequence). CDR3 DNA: TGTGCCAGTAGTATGATCAGAACAGCCTTGAACACTGAAGCTTTCTTT. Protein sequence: CASSMIRTALNTEAFF.

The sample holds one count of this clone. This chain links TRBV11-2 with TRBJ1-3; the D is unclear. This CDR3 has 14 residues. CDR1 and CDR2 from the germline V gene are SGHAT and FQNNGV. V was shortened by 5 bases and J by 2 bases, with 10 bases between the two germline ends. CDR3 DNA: TGTGCCAGCAGCCTGACGGAGACTGGAAACACCATATATTTT. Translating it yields CASSLTETGNTIYF.

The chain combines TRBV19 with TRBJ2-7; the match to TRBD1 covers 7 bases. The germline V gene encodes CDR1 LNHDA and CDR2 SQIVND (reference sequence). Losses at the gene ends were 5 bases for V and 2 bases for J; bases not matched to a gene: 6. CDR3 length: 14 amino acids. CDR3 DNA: TGTGCCAGTAGTCCCGGGACAGCAGCCTACGAGCAGTACTTC. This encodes CASSPGTAAYEQYF.

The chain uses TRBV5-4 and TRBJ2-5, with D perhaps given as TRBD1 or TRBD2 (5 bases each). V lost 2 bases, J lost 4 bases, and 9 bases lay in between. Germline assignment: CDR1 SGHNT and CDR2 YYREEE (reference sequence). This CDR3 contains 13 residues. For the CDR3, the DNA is TGTGCCAGCAGCTTCAATGGGGGAGAGACCCAGTACTTC. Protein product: CASSFNGGETQYF.

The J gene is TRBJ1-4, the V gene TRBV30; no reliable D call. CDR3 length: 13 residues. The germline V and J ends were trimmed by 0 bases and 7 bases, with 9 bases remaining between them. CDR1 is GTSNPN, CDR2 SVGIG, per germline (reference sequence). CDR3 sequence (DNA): TGTGCCTGGAGTGTACAACAGTTTGAAAAACTGTTTTTT. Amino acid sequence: CAWSVQQFEKLFF.

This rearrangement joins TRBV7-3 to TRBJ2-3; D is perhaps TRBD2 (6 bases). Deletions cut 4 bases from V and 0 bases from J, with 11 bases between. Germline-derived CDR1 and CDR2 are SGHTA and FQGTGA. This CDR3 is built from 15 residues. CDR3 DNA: TGTGCCAGCAGCTCACTAGCCCAAAGCACAGATACGCAGTATTTT. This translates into CASSSLAQSTDTQYF.

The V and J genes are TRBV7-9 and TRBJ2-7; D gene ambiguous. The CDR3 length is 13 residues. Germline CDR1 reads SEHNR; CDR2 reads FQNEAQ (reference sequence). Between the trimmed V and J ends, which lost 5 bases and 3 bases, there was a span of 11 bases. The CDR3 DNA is TGTGCCAGCAGCGCCGGAGAGAGCTACGAGCAGTACTTC. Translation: CASSAGESYEQYF.

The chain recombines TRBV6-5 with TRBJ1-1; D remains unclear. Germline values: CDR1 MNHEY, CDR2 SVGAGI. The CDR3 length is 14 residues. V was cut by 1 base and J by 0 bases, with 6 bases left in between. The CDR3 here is CASSYFGMNTEAFF. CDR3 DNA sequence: TGTGCCAGCAGTTACTTCGGGATGAACACTGAAGCTTTCTTT.

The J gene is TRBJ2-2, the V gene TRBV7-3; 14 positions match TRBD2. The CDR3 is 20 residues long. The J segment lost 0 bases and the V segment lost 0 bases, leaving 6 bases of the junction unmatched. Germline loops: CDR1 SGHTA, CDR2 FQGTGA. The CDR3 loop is CASSLTRTSGRSANTGELFF. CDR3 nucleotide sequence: TGTGCCAGCAGCTTAACCCGGACTAGCGGGAGGTCCGCGAACACCGGGGAGCTGTTTTTT.

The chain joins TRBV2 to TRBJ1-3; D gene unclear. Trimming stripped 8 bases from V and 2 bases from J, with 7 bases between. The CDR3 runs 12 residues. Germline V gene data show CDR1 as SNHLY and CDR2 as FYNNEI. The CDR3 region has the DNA TGTGCCAGCGGACGAACTGGAAACACCATATATTTT. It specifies CASGRTGNTIYF.

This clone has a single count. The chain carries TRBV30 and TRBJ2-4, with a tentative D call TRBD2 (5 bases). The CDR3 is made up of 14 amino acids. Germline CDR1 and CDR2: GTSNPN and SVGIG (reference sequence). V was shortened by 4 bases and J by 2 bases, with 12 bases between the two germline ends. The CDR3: CAWNLPGSKNIQYF. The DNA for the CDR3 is TGTGCCTGGAATCTCCCGGGATCCAAAAACATTCAGTACTTC.

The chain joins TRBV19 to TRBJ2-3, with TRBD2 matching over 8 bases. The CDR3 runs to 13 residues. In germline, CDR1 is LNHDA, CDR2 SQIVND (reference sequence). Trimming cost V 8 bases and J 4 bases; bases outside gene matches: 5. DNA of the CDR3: TGTGCCAGTGCTTCAGCGGGAGCAGATACGCAGTATTTT. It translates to CASASAGADTQYF.

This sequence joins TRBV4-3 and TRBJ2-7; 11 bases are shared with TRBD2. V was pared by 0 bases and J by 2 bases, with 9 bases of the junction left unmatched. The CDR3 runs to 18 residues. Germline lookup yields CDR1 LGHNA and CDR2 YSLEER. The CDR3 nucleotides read TGCGCCAGCAGCCAAGAGGTAGCGGGAGGGGGGCCCCCCTACGAGCAGTACTTC. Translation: CASSQEVAGGGPPYEQYF.

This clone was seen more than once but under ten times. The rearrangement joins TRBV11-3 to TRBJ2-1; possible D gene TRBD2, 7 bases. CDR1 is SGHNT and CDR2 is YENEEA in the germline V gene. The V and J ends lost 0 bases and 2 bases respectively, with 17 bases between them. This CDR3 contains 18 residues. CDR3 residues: CASSLDQGGTTTYNEQFF. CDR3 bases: TGTGCCAGCAGCTTAGATCAGGGAGGGACAACCACCTACAATGAGCAGTTCTTC.